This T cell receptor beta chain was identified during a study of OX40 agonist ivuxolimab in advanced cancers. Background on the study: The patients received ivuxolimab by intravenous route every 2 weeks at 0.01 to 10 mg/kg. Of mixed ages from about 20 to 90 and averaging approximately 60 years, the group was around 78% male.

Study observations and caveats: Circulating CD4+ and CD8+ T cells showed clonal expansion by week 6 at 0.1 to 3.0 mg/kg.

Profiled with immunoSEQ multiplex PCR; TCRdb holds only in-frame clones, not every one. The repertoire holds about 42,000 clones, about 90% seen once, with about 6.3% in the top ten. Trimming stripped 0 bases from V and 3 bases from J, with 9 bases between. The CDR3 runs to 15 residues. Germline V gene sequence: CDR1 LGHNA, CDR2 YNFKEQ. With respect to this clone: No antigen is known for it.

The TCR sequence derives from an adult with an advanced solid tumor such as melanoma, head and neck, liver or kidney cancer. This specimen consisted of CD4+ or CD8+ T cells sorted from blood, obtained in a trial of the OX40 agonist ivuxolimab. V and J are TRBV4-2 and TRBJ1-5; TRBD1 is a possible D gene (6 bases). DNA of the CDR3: TGTGCCAGCAGCCAAGACCCAGGGGACAATCAGCCCCAGCATTTT. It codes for CASSQDPGDNQPQHF.